These 32 T cell receptor beta chains were all obtained from the same sample, sequenced in a study of T cell changes during pregnancy in multiple sclerosis (dated by TCRdb to about 2019). The library was built by means of the immunoSEQ multiplex PCR assay. TCRdb's version of the immuneACCESS table is confined to in-frame rearrangements and falls short of the full clone set. An unresolved V gene accounts for under half of the shortfall where checked; the remainder is of unknown origin. This sample comprises nearly 25,000 clones, 88% of them detected only once. The top ten constitute less than 0.8% of the sample. Sequenced material: CD4+ T cells from peripheral blood mononuclear cells, taken in the first trimester of pregnancy. Source of these receptors: a female donor in good health, enrolled as a control in a pregnancy study.

This chain uses TRBV5-1 with TRBJ1-3; TRBD1 is a possible D gene (5 bases). CDR1 is SGHRS, CDR2 YFSETQ, per germline. This CDR3 comprises 17 residues. V gave up 0 bases and J gave up 1 base, with 14 bases separating them. DNA of the CDR3: TGCGCCAGCAGCTTGGCCAGAGCAGGGTGGTCTGGAAACACCATATATTTT. It codes for CASSLARAGWSGNTIYF. The whole variable domain, filled in from reference TRBV5-1 and TRBJ1-3, reads KAGVTQTPRYLIKTRGQQVTLSCSPISGHRSVSWYQQTPGQGLQFLFEYFSETQRNKGNFPGRFSGRQFSNSRSEMNVSTLELGDSALYLCASSLARAGWSGNTIYFGEGSWLTVV.

The CDR3 sequence is CASSPRTGLSEQYF. The CDR3 region has the DNA TGTGCCAGCAGTCCTCGCACAGGGTTAAGCGAGCAGTACTTC. The chain recombines TRBV6-5 with TRBJ2-7; weak D call: TRBD1 (6 bases). Trimming removed 5 bases at V and 6 bases at J, with 17 bases between. Germline V gene data show CDR1 as MNHEY and CDR2 as SVGAGI. The CDR3 is 14 residues long.

This sequence joins TRBV19 and TRBJ2-7; 8 bases match TRBD1. Trimming removed 3 bases from V and 3 bases from J; junction bases left unmatched: 10. In germline, CDR1 is LNHDA, CDR2 SQIVND (reference sequence). The CDR3 has 16 residues. CDR3 nucleotides: TGTGCCAGTAGTATTACCGGGACAGGCCCTCACTACGAGCAGTACTTC. Amino acids: CASSITGTGPHYEQYF.

The rearrangement links TRBV25-1 to TRBJ1-2; weak D call: TRBD1 (5 bases). Germline lookup yields CDR1 MGHDK and CDR2 SYGVNS. The germline V and J ends were trimmed by 2 bases and 8 bases, with 15 bases remaining between them. The CDR3 length is 14 residues. The CDR3 sequence: CASSEEYREGGYTF. CDR3 DNA: TGTGCCAGCAGTGAAGAATACCGGGAGGGGGGCTACACCTTC.

The V and J genes are TRBV29-1 and TRBJ2-7, with 9 bases that match TRBD1. The germline V gene encodes CDR1 SQVTM and CDR2 ANQGSEA. This CDR3 has 11 residues. The V segment lost 7 bases and the J segment 6 bases; nucleotides outside the gene matches: 4. This chain's CDR3 is CSGGQGREQYF. In DNA, the CDR3 is TGCAGCGGGGGACAGGGTCGCGAGCAGTACTTC.

The J gene is TRBJ2-3, the V gene TRBV5-1; 13 positions agree with TRBD2. The CDR3 is 16 amino acids. Per the germline V gene, CDR1 is SGHRS and CDR2 is YFSETQ. V trimming: 4 bases; J trimming: 1 base; junction bases outside the gene matches: 3. Here the CDR3 DNA reads TGCGCCAGCAGCGCCGGGACTAGCGGGGGCACAGATACGCAGTATTTT. Amino acids: CASSAGTSGGTDTQYF.

This chain joins TRBV21-1 and TRBJ2-3; the DNA was not used to check the table's D call, TRBD2. TRBV21-1 is a documented pseudogene. This CDR3 is built from 16 residues. The CDR3 DNA reads TGTGCCAGCGAATGCGGGAGGATAACTAGCACAGATACGCAGTATTTT. Translating it yields CASECGRITSTDTQYF.

This chain uses TRBV5-1 with TRBJ2-1; D is ambiguous. Germline CDR1 is SGHRS and CDR2 is YFSETQ. Trimming shortened V by 3 bases and J by 7 bases, and 11 bases separated the two germline ends. This CDR3 spans 13 amino acids. The CDR3 is CASSSLPRNEQFF. The DNA of the CDR3 is TGCGCCAGCAGCTCCCTACCACGGAATGAGCAGTTCTTC.

The V and J genes are TRBV28 and TRBJ2-1; a possible D gene is TRBD2 (5 bases). The CDR3 spans 14 residues. Trimming pared 6 bases from V and 3 bases from J, leaving 12 bases between. The germline V gene has CDR1 MDHEN and CDR2 SYDVKM. DNA for the CDR3: TGTGCCAGCAGCACCAGCGGAGTCTACAATGAGCAGTTCTTC. Translating it yields CASSTSGVYNEQFF.

This chain joins TRBV9 and TRBJ2-3; D is undetermined. This CDR3 region has 14 residues. CDR1 SGDLS and CDR2 YYNGEE come from the germline V gene. V was trimmed by 0 bases and J by 2 bases, leaving 7 bases between them. The DNA of the CDR3 is TGTGCCAGCAGCGTAGCTACCTCCACAGATACGCAGTATTTT. This gives the protein CASSVATSTDTQYF.

The chain is built from TRBV9 and TRBJ2-7; 14 nucleotides agree with TRBD2. In germline, CDR1 is SGDLS, CDR2 YYNGEE. CDR3 length equals 15 residues. After removal of 3 bases from V and 6 bases from J, the junction contained 5 bases not matched to a gene. CDR3 region: CASSETSGGVSEQYF. The CDR3 bases are TGTGCCAGCAGCGAGACTAGCGGGGGGGTCAGCGAGCAGTACTTC.

There are a few counts of this clone. The chain links TRBV6-1 to TRBJ1-6; D possibly corresponds to TRBD1 (5 bases). Trimming shortened V by 7 bases and J by 10 bases, and 20 bases separated the two germline ends. This CDR3 comprises 15 residues. CDR1 is MNHNS and CDR2 is SASEGT in the germline V gene. The CDR3, as DNA: TGTGCCAGCACCCAAGACGAAAGGGGAGGGTCACCCCTCCACTTT. Encoded protein: CASTQDERGGSPLHF.

The table lists this clone with a count of one. The chain couples TRBV5-1 to TRBJ2-2; 9 bases fit TRBD2. This CDR3 comprises 18 residues. CDR1 SGHRS and CDR2 YFSETQ come from the germline V gene. The V and J ends lost 3 bases and 7 bases, in that order; junction bases with no gene match: 16. The CDR3 DNA is TGCGCCAGCAGCTCCGGGATCAGAGCGGGAGGATCGGACGGGGAGCTGTTTTTT. Translated, it gives CASSSGIRAGGSDGELFF.

V is TRBV28 and J is TRBJ1-4; D unclear. Germline lookup yields CDR1 MDHEN and CDR2 SYDVKM. Trimming took off 5 bases at V and 0 bases at J, with 13 bases between the two ends. This CDR3 has 16 amino acids. The CDR3 DNA is TGTGCCAGCAGTGACCCACTAAGCGCAACTAATGAAAAACTGTTTTTT. Its protein is CASSDPLSATNEKLFF.

The chain links TRBV29-1 to TRBJ1-5, with D unclear. This CDR3 has 12 amino acids. Germline lookup yields CDR1 SQVTM and CDR2 ANQGSEA. V lost 5 bases and J 5 bases, leaving 10 bases between the germline ends. CDR3 protein: CSVKYLDQPQHF. CDR3 DNA: TGCAGCGTTAAGTACTTGGATCAGCCCCAGCATTTT.

The V and J genes are TRBV19 and TRBJ1-1, with TRBD1 matching over 8 bases. Germline V CDR1 and CDR2: LNHDA, SQIVND (reference sequence). J was trimmed by 1 base and V by 9 bases; bases with no gene match: 22. CDR3 length: 19 amino acids. The DNA of the CDR3 is TGTGCCAGACAAACCCGCCCCCGGGGACAGGTTGTGTCGAACACTGAAGCTTTCTTT. It yields the protein CARQTRPRGQVVSNTEAFF.

This chain joins TRBV2 and TRBJ2-5; 8 positions match TRBD2. Trimming removed 9 bases from V and 5 bases from J; junction bases left unmatched: 5. Germline assignment: CDR1 SNHLY and CDR2 FYNNEI. CDR3 length: 12 amino acids. CDR3 nucleotide sequence: TGTGCCAGTGGGACTAGTAGGGAGACCCAGTACTTC. It yields the protein CASGTSRETQYF.

The chain employs TRBV27 and TRBJ2-1, with 11 bases matching TRBD2. V shed 5 bases, J shed 3 bases, and the junction held 9 bases outside the gene matches. CDR3 size: 17 residues. Germline V CDR1 and CDR2: MNHEY, SMNVEV (reference sequence). This chain's CDR3 is CASSPGGLADVYNEQFF. CDR3 in DNA: TGTGCCAGCAGTCCCGGGGGACTAGCGGACGTCTACAATGAGCAGTTCTTC.

This chain links TRBV7-2 with TRBJ2-3; TRBD2 matches 7 bases. Per the germline V gene, CDR1 is SGHTA and CDR2 is FQGNSA. The CDR3 is made up of 15 amino acids. V was clipped by 7 bases and J by 0 bases; unmatched bases: 7. CDR3 in amino acids: CASTRGELSTDTQYF. In DNA, the CDR3 is TGTGCCAGCACCCGGGGGGAGCTAAGCACAGATACGCAGTATTTT.

V is TRBV7-9 and J is TRBJ2-1; 9 nucleotides agree with TRBD2. Germline CDR1 reads SEHNR; CDR2 reads FQNEAQ (reference sequence). V lost 1 base to trimming and J lost 5 bases; unmatched junction nucleotides: 3. The length of the CDR3 is 15 residues. CDR3 coding DNA: TGTGCCAGCAGCTTAGGACTAGCGGAGAACAATGAGCAGTTCTTC. It codes for CASSLGLAENNEQFF.

V is TRBV7-8 and J is TRBJ2-3; the match to TRBD2 covers 8 bases. Germline lookup yields CDR1 SGHVS and CDR2 FQNEAQ. The length of the CDR3 is 17 residues. Unmatched junction bases numbered 11, after V lost 6 bases and J lost 0 bases. CDR3 amino acids: CASSFSGTPSSTDTQYF. The CDR3 DNA is TGTGCCAGCAGTTTTAGCGGGACCCCATCTAGCACAGATACGCAGTATTTT.

The gene calls are TRBV2 and TRBJ2-1; D is ambiguous. The CDR3 is made up of 12 amino acids. The V end was cut by 1 base, the J end by 8 bases, with 6 bases between. Germline-derived CDR1 and CDR2 are SNHLY and FYNNEI. CDR3 nucleotides: TGTGCCAGCAGTGAAGGGTCGGATGAGCAGTTCTTC. It is translated as CASSEGSDEQFF.

The chain couples TRBV27 to TRBJ2-1; the match to TRBD2 covers 7 bases. Germline CDR1 and CDR2: MNHEY and SMNVEV (reference sequence). The CDR3 is 22 residues long. Trimming removed 1 base from V and 0 bases from J; junction bases left unmatched: 21. The DNA for the CDR3 is TGTGCCAGCAGTTTATTCCCCCGTTTGGGGGGGTATAAGGAATCCTCCTACAATGAGCAGTTCTTC. This encodes CASSLFPRLGGYKESSYNEQFF.

This sequence joins TRBV2 and TRBJ2-7, with 9 bases aligning to TRBD1. The CDR3 runs 15 residues. Per germline, CDR1 SNHLY and CDR2 FYNNEI. The V gene end was trimmed by 5 bases and the J gene end by 2 bases; junction bases not matched to a gene: 7. The CDR3 is CASSTRDRVPYEQYF. CDR3 coding DNA: TGTGCCAGCAGTACCCGGGACAGGGTTCCCTACGAGCAGTACTTC. Using reference TRBV2 and TRBJ2-7 for the parts outside the CDR3, the full variable domain is EPEVTQTPSHQVTQMGQEVILRCVPISNHLYFYWYRQILGQKVEFLVSFYNNEISEKSEIFDDQFSVERPDGSNFTLKIRSTKLEDSAMYFCASSTRDRVPYEQYFGPGTRLTVT.

The V gene is TRBV11-3, the J gene TRBJ1-1; 7 positions match TRBD1. The germline V gene has CDR1 SGHNT and CDR2 YENEEA. The CDR3 has 13 residues. V shed 1 base and J 6 bases; nucleotides not matched to a gene: 2. CDR3 region: CASSLGQGAEAFF. CDR3 nucleotides: TGTGCCAGCAGCTTAGGCCAGGGGGCTGAAGCTTTCTTT.

This sequence joins TRBV6-1 and TRBJ1-1; no clear D gene. This CDR3 region has 16 residues. The V end was cut by 1 base, the J end by 1 base, with 13 bases between. Germline loops: CDR1 MNHNS, CDR2 SASEGT. The CDR3 nucleotides are TGTGCCAGCAGTGAAGTTGGTGCAGGAGGGAACACTGAAGCTTTCTTT. It translates to CASSEVGAGGNTEAFF.

The chain has TRBV6-1 and TRBJ2-7, with TRBD1 identical over 11 bases. The germline CDR1 and CDR2 sequences are MNHNS and SASEGT. Trimming at V came to 7 bases and at J to 4 bases, leaving 9 bases not matched to a gene. The CDR3 contains 15 residues. The CDR3 region has the DNA TGTGCCAGCACTCACCGGACAGGGGGCACATACGAGCAGTACTTC. Translation: CASTHRTGGTYEQYF.

The chain uses TRBV28 and TRBJ1-1, with D possibly being TRBD1 (5 bases). The germline V and J ends were trimmed by 6 bases and 4 bases, with 15 bases remaining between them. The germline V gene encodes CDR1 MDHEN and CDR2 SYDVKM. The CDR3 contains 14 residues. The CDR3 bases are TGTGCCAGCAGCCCCAGGGCCCCGGTCACTGAAGCTTTCTTT. Protein: CASSPRAPVTEAFF.

This chain links TRBV7-2 with TRBJ2-3, with D tentatively TRBD2 (6 bases). Looked up from germline, CDR1 is SGHTA and CDR2 is FQGNSA. The CDR3 has 16 amino acids. V dropped 5 bases and J dropped 4 bases, with 19 bases sitting between them. The CDR3 nucleotides read TGTGCCAGCAGCGTCAGAGACGGGAGCTTCGCAGATACGCAGTATTTT. The encoded protein is CASSVRDGSFADTQYF.

V usage is TRBV5-6 and J usage is TRBJ1-5; 10 nucleotides match TRBD1. V trimming: 4 bases; J trimming: 4 bases; junction bases outside the gene matches: 5. This CDR3 is built from 15 residues. The germline V gene encodes CDR1 SGHDT and CDR2 YYEEEE. The CDR3 nucleotides are TGTGCCAGCAGCGGTCGGGACAGGGGAAATCAGCCCCAGCATTTT. Protein product: CASSGRDRGNQPQHF.

This clone has only one observation. The gene calls are TRBV18 and TRBJ2-3; 10 bases map to TRBD1. This CDR3 has 16 amino acids. Looked up from germline, CDR1 is KGHSH and CDR2 is LQKENI. V trimming: 0 bases; J trimming: 5 bases; junction bases outside the gene matches: 5. This chain's CDR3 is CASSPPGTGVVDTQYF. As DNA, the CDR3 is TGTGCCAGCTCACCACCAGGGACAGGGGTTGTAGATACGCAGTATTTT.

V gene TRBV4-2 combines with J gene TRBJ1-1; 7 bases are shared with TRBD1. V was pared by 1 base and J by 3 bases, with 8 bases of the junction left unmatched. The CDR3 extends over 16 amino acids. The germline V gene has CDR1 LGHNA and CDR2 YNFKEQ. The CDR3 DNA reads TGTGCCAGCAGCCAAGGCATAGACAGGGACGACACTGAAGCTTTCTTT. As protein: CASSQGIDRDDTEAFF.